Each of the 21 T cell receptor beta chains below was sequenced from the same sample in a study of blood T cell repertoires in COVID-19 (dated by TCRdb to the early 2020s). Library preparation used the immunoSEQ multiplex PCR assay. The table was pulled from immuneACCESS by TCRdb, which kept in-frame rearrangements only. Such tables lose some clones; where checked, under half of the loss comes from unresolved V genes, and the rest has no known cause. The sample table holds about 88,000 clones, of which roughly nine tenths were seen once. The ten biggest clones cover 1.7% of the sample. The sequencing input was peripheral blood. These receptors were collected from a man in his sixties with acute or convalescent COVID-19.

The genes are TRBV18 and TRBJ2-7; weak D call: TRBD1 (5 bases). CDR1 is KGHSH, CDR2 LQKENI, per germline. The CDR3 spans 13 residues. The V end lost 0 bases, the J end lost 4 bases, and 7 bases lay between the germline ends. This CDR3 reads CASSPPGQYEQYF. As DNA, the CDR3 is TGTGCCAGCTCACCACCGGGGCAGTACGAGCAGTACTTC.

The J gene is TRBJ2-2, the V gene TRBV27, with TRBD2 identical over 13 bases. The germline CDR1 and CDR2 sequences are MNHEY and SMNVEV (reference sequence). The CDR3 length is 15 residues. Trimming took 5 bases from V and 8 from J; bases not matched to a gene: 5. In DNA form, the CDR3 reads TGTGCCAGCAGTGGAGGGACTAGCGGGACGGGGGAGCTGTTTTTT. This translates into CASSGGTSGTGELFF.

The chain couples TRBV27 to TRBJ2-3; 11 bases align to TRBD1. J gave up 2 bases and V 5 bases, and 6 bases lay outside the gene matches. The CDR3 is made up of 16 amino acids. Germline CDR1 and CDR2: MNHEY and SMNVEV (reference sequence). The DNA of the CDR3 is TGTGCCAGCAGTCTCCGGACAGGGGGCCCCACAGATACGCAGTATTTT. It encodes CASSLRTGGPTDTQYF.

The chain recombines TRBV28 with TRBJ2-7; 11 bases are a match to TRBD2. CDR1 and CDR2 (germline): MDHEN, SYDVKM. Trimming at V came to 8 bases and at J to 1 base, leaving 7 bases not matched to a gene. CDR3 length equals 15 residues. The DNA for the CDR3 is TGTGCCAGCGGATTAGCGGGAGGGCCGTCCTACGAGCAGTACTTC. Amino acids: CASGLAGGPSYEQYF. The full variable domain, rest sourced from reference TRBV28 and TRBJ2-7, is DVKVTQSSRYLVKRTGEKVFLECVQDMDHENMFWYRQDPGLGLRLIYFSYDVKMKEKGDIPEGYSVSREKKERFSLILESASTNQTSMYLCASGLAGGPSYEQYFGPGTRLTVT.

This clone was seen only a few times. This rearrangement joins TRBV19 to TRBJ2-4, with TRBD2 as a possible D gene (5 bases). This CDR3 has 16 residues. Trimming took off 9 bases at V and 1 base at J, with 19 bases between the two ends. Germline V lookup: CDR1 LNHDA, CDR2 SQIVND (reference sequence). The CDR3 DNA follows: TGTGCCAGCCGTCGGGGAACTCCGACTGCCAAAAACATTCAGTACTTC. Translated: CASRRGTPTAKNIQYF.

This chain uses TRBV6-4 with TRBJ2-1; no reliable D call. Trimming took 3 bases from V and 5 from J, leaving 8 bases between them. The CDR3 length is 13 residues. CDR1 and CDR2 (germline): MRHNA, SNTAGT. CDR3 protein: CASSESQNNEQFF. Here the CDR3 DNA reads TGTGCCAGCAGTGAGTCGCAGAACAATGAGCAGTTCTTC.

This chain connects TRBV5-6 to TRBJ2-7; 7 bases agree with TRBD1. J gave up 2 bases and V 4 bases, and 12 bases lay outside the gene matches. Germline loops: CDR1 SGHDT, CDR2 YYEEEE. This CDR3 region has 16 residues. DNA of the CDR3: TGTGCCAGCAGCCCGACAAACAGGGGCGAAACCTACGAGCAGTACTTC. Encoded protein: CASSPTNRGETYEQYF.

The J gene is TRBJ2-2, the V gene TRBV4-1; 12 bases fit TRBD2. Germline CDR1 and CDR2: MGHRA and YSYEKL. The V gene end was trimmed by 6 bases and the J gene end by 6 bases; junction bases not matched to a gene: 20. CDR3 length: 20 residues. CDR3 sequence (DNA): TGCGCCAGCAGACCGACCCCTCTAGCGGGAGGGCCGGGTGGCGCCGGGGAGCTGTTTTTT. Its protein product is CASRPTPLAGGPGGAGELFF.

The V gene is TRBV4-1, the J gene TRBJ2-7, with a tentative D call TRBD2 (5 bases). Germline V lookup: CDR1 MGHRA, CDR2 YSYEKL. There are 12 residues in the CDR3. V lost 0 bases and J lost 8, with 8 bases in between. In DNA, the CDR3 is TGCGCCAGCAGCCAAGAGGGAGTTCAGCAGTACTTC. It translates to CASSQEGVQQYF.

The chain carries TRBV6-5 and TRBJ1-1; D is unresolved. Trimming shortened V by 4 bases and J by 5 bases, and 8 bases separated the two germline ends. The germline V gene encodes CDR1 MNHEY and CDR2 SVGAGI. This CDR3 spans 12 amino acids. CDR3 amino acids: CASSFRGTEAFF. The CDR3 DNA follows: TGTGCCAGCAGTTTTCGGGGTACTGAAGCTTTCTTT.

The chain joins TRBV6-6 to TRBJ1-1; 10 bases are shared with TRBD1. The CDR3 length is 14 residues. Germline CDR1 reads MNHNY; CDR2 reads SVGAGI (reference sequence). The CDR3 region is CAIGQGGMNTEAFF. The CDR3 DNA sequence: TGTGCAATCGGACAGGGGGGAATGAACACTGAAGCTTTCTTT.

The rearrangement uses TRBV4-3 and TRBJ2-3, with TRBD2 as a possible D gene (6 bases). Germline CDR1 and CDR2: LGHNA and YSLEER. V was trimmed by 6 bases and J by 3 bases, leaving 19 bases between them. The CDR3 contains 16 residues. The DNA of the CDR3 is TGCGCCAGCAGTTTATGGTCGGGAGCTGCGACAGATACGCAGTATTTT. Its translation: CASSLWSGAATDTQYF.

The chain's CDR3 is CASSFDSSGNTIYF. The CDR3 bases are TGTGCCAGCAGTTTTGACAGCTCTGGAAACACCATATATTTT. The chain links TRBV11-2 to TRBJ1-3; possible D gene TRBD1, 5 bases. V lost 6 bases, J lost 0 bases, and 9 bases lay in between. The CDR3 is 14 amino acids. Germline V gives CDR1 SGHAT, CDR2 FQNNGV.

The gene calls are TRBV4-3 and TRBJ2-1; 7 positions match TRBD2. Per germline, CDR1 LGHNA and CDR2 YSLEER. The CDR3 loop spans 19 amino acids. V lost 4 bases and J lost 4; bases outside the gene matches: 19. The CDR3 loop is CASSLRLALTDLLYNEQFF. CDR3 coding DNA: TGCGCCAGCAGCCTAAGACTAGCCTTAACCGACCTCCTTTACAATGAGCAGTTCTTC.

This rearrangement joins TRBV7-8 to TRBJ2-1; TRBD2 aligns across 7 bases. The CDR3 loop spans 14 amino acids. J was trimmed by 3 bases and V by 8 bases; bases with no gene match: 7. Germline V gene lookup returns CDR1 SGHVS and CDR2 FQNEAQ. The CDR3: CASCPGGLYNEQFF. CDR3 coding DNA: TGTGCCAGCTGCCCGGGAGGACTCTACAATGAGCAGTTCTTC.

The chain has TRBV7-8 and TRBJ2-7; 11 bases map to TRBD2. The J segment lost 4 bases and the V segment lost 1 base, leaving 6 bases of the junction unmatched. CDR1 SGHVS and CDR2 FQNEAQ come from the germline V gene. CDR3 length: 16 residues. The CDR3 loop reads CASSLEGASGRYEQYF. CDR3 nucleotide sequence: TGTGCCAGCAGCTTAGAAGGGGCTAGCGGGAGGTACGAGCAGTACTTC.

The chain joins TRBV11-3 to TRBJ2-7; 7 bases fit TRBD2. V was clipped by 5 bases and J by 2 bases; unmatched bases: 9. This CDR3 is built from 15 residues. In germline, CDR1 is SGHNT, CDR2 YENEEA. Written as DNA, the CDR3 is TGTGCCAGCAGCCCGCGTGCGGGAGAAACCTACGAGCAGTACTTC. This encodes CASSPRAGETYEQYF. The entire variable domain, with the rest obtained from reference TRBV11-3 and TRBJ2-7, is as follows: EAGVVQSPRYKIIEKKQPVAFWCNPISGHNTLYWYLQNLGQGPELLIRYENEEAVDDSQLPKDRFSAERLKGVDSTLKIQPAELGDSAVYLCASSPRAGETYEQYFGPGTRLTVT.

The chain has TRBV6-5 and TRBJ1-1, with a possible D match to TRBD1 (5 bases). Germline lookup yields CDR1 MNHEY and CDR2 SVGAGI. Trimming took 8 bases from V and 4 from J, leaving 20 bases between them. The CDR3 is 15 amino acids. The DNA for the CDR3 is TGTGCCAGCGGACATAGTACGGGGGTGGGCACTGAAGCTTTCTTT. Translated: CASGHSTGVGTEAFF.

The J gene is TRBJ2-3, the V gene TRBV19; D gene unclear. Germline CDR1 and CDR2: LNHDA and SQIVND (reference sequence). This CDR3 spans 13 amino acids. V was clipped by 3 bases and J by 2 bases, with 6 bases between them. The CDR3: CASSIGFTDTQYF. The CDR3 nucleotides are TGTGCCAGTAGTATTGGCTTCACAGATACGCAGTATTTT. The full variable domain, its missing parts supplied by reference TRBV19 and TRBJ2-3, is DGGITQSPKYLFRKEGQNVTLSCEQNLNHDAMYWYRQDPGQGLRLIYYSQIVNDFQKGDIAEGYSVSREKKESFPLTVTSAQKNPTAFYLCASSIGFTDTQYFGPGTRLTVL.

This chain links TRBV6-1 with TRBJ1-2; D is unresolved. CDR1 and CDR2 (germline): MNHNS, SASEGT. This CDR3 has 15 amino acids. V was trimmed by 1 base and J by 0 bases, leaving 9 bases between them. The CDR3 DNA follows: TGTGCCAGCAGTGAAGGGCCAGGTCCTAACTATGGCTACACCTTC. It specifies CASSEGPGPNYGYTF.

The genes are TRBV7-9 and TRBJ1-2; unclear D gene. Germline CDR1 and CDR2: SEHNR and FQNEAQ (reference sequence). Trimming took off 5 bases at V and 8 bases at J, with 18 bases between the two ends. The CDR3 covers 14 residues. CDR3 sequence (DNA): TGTGCCAGCAGCCCAATGACTACCGCGAGGGGCTACACCTTC. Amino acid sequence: CASSPMTTARGYTF.